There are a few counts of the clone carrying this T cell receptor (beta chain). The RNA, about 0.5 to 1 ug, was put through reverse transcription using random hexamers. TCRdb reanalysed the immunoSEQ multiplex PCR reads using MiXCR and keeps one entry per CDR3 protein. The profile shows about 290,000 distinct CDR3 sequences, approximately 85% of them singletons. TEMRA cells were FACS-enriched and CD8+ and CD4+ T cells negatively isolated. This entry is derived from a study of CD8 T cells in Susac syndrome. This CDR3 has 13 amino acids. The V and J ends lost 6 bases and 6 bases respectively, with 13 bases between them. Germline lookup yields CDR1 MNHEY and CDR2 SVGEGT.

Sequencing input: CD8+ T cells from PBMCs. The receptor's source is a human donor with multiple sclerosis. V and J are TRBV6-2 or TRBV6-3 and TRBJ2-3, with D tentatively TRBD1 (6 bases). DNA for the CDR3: TGTGCCAGCAGCAGCACAGGGCCCGATACGCAGTATTTT. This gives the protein CASSSTGPDTQYF.